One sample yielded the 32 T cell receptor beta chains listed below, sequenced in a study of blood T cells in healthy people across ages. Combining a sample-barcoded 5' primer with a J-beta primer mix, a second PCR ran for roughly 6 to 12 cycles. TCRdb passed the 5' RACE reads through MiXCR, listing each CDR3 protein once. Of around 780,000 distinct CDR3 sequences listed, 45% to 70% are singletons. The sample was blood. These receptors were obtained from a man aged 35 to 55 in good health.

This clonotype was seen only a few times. DNA for the CDR3: TGTGCCAGCCGCAAAGTACAGGGGCTGTCCTACGAGCAGTACTTC. Encoded protein: CASRKVQGLSYEQYF. V gene TRBV7-2 combines with J gene TRBJ2-7, with TRBD1 matching over 7 bases. The V and J ends lost 8 bases and 1 base, in that order; junction bases with no gene match: 11. The CDR3 totals 15 residues. Germline loops: CDR1 SGHTA, CDR2 FQGNSA.

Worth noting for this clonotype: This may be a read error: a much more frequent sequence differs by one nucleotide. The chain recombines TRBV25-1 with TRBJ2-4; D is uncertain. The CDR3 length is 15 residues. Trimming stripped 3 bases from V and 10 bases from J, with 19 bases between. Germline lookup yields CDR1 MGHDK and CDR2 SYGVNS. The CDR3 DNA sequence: TGTGCCAGCAGTGACCTTCGTCCAGACAAGAGGATTCAGTACTTC. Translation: CASSDLRPDKRIQYF.

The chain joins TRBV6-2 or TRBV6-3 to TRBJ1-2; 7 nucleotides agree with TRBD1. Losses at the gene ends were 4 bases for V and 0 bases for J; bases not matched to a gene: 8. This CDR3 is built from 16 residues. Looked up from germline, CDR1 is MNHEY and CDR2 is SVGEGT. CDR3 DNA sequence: TGTGCCAGCAGTTTCAGGGGGAATTTCGCTAACTATGGCTACACCTTC. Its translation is CASSFRGNFANYGYTF.

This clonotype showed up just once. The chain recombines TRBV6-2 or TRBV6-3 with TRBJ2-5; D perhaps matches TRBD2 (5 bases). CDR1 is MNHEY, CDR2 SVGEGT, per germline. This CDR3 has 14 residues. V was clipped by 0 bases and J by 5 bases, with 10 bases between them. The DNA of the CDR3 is TGTGCCAGCAGTTACTCTAGCGTGGGGGAGACCCAGTACTTC. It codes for CASSYSSVGETQYF.

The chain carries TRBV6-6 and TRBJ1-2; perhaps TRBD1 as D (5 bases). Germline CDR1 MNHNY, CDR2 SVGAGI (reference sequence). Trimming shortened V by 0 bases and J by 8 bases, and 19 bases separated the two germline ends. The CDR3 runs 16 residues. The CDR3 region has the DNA TGTGCCAGCAGTTACTCGTATTTCGGGGGTCAGATAGGCTACACCTTC. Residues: CASSYSYFGGQIGYTF.

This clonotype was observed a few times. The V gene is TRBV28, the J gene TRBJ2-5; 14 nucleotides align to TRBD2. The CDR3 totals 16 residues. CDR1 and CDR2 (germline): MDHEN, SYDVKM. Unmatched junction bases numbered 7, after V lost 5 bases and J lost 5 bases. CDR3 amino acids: CASSTTSGRAGETQYF. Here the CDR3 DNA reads TGTGCCAGCAGTACGACTAGCGGGAGGGCCGGGGAGACCCAGTACTTC.

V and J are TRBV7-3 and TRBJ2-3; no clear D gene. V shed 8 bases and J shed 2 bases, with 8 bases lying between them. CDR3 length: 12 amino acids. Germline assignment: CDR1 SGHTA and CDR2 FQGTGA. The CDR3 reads CASSAVTDTQYF. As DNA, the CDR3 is TGTGCCAGCTCGGCAGTCACAGATACGCAGTATTTT.

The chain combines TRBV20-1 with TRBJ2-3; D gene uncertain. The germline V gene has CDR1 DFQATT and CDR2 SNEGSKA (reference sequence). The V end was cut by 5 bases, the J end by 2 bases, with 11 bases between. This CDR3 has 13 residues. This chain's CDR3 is CSAPHDYTDTQYF. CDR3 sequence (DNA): TGCAGTGCTCCTCATGATTACACAGATACGCAGTATTTT.

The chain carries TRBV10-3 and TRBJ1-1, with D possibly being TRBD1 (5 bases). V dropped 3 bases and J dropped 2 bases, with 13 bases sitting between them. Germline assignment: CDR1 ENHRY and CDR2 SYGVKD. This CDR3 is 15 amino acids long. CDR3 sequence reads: CAISDPTEPNTEAFF. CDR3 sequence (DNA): TGTGCCATCAGTGACCCGACAGAACCTAACACTGAAGCTTTCTTT.

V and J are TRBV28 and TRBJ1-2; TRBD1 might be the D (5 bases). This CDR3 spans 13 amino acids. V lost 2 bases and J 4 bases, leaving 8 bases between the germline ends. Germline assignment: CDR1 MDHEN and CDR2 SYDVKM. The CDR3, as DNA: TGTGCCAGCAGTTTAGCGGGACTCTATGGCTACACCTTC. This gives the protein CASSLAGLYGYTF.

The CDR3 is CASSLVLAGTNEQFF. The CDR3 DNA follows: TGTGCCAGCAGCTTAGTACTAGCGGGAACGAATGAGCAGTTCTTC. The chain has TRBV7-3 and TRBJ2-1; 10 positions agree with TRBD2. Germline V gives CDR1 SGHTA, CDR2 FQGTGA. Germline trimming cut 2 bases from V and 7 bases from J; bases unmatched to any gene: 5. This CDR3 is 15 amino acids long.

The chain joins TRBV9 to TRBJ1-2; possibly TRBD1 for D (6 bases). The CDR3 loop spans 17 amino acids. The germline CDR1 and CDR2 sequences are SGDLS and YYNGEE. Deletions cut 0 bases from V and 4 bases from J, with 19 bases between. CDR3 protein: CASSVDTSGDGVYGYTF. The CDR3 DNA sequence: TGTGCCAGCAGCGTAGATACATCAGGGGATGGGGTCTATGGCTACACCTTC.

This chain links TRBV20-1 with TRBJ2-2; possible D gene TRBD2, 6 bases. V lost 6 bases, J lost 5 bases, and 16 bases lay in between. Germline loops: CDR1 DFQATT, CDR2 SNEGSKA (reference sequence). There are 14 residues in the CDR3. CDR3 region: CSAPRGKTTGELFF. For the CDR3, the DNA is TGCAGTGCCCCCCGGGGGAAAACTACCGGGGAGCTGTTTTTT.

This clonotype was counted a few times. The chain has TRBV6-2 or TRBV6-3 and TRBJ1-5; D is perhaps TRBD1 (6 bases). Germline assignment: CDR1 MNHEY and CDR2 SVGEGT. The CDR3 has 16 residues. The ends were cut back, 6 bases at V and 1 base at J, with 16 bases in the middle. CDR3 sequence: CASRRLDQGSNQPQHF. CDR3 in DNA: TGTGCCAGCAGGCGATTAGACCAGGGGAGCAATCAGCCCCAGCATTTT.

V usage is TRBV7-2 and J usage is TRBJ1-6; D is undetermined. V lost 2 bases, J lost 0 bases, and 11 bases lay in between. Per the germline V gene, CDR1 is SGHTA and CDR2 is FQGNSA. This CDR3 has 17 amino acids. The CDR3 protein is CASSLTPRGSYNSPLHF. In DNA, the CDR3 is TGTGCCAGCAGCTTAACGCCCCGCGGCTCCTATAATTCACCCCTCCACTTT.

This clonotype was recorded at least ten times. The CDR3: CARLRVEAEQYF. The CDR3 nucleotides read TGTGCCAGATTAAGGGTCGAAGCCGAGCAGTACTTC. The chain carries TRBV25-1 and TRBJ2-7; D gene uncertain. Trimming took 9 bases from V and 6 from J, leaving 15 bases between them. CDR3 size: 12 residues. Germline CDR1 and CDR2: MGHDK and SYGVNS.

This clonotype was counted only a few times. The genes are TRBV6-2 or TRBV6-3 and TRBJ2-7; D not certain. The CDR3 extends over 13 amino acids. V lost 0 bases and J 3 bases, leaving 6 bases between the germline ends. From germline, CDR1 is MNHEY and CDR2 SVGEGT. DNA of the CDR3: TGTGCCAGCAGTTACTCCCCACGCTACGAGCAGTACTTC. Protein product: CASSYSPRYEQYF.

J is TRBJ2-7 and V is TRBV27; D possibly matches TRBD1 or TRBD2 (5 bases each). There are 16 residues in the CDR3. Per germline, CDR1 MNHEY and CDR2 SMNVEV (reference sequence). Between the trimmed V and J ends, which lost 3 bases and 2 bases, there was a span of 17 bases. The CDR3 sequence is CASSFGGRVPTYEQYF. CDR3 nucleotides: TGTGCCAGCAGTTTCGGAGGCAGGGTTCCAACCTACGAGCAGTACTTC.

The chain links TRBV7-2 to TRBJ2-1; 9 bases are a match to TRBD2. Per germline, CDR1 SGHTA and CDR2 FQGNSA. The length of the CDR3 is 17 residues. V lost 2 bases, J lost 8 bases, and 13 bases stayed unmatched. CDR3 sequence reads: CASSLINLREGWDEQFF. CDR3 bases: TGTGCCAGCAGCTTAATCAATTTGCGGGAGGGGTGGGATGAGCAGTTCTTC.

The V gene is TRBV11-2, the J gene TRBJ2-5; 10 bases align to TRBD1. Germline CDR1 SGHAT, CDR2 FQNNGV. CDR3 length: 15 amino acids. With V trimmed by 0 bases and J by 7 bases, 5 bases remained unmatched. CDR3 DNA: TGTGCCAGCAGCTTAGATCTAAGGACAGGGGGGACCCAGTACTTC. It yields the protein CASSLDLRTGGTQYF.

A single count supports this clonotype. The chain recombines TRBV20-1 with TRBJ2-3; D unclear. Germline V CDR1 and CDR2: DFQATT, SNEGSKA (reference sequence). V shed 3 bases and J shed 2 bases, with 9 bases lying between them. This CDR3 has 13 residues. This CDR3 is CSASGRNTDTQYF. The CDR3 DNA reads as TGCAGTGCTAGCGGGCGGAACACAGATACGCAGTATTTT.

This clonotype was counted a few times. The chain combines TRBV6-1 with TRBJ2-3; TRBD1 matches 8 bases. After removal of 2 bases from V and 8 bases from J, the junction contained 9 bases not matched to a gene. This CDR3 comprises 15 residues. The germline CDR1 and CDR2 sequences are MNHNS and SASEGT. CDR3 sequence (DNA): TGTGCCAGCAGTGAAAAGCAGGGGGCGTTTGGTACGCAGTATTTT. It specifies CASSEKQGAFGTQYF.

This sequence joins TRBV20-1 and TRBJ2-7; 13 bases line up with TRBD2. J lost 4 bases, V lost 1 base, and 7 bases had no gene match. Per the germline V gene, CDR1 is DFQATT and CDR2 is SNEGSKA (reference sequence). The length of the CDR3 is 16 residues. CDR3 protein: CSARGGTSGTYYEQYF. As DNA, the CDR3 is TGCAGTGCTAGAGGGGGGACTAGCGGGACTTATTACGAGCAGTACTTC.

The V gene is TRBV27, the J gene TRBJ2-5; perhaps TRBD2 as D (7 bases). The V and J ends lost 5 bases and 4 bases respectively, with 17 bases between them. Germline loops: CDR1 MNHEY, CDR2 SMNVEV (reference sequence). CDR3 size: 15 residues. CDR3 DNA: TGTGCCAGCAGTGCCCCGGGGGGCGGTCGAGAGACCCAGTACTTC. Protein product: CASSAPGGGRETQYF.

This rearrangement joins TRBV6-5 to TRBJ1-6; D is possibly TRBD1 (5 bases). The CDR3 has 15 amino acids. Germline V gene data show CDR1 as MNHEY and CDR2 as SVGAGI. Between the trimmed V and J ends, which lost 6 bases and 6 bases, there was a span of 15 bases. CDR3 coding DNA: TGTGCCAGCAGGGGGACGGCGGGGGTTAATTCACCCCTCCACTTT. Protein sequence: CASRGTAGVNSPLHF.

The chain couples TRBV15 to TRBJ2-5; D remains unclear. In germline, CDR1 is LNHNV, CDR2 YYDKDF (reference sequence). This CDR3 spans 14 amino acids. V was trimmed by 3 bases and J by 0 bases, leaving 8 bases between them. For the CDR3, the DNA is TGTGCCACCAGCAGGACACCGTACCAAGAGACCCAGTACTTC. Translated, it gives CATSRTPYQETQYF.

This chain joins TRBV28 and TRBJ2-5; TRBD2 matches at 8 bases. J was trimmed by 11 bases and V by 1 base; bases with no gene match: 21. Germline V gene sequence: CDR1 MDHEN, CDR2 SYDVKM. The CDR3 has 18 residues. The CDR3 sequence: CASSLFFESGGETNEQYF. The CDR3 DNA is TGTGCCAGCAGTTTATTTTTCGAATCCGGGGGGGAAACCAATGAGCAGTACTTC.

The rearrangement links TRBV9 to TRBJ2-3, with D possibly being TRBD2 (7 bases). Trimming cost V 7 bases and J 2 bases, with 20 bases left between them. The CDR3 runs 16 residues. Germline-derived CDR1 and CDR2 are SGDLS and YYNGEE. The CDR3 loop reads CASAPGGGGHTDTQYF. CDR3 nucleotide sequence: TGTGCCAGCGCACCTGGGGGCGGGGGCCACACAGATACGCAGTATTTT.

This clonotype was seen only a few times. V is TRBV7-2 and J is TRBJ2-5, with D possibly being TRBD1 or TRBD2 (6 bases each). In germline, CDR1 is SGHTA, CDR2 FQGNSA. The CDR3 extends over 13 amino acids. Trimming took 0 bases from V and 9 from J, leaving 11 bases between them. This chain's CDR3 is CASSLAGGGPQYF. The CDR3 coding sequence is TGTGCCAGCAGCTTAGCGGGGGGCGGGCCCCAGTACTTC.

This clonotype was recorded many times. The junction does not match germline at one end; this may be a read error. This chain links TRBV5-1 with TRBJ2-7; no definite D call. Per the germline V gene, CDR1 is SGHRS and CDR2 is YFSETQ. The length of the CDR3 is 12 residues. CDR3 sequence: CASSPGVYEQYF. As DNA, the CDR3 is TGTGCCAGCAGCCCAGGTGTTTACGAGCAGTACTTC.

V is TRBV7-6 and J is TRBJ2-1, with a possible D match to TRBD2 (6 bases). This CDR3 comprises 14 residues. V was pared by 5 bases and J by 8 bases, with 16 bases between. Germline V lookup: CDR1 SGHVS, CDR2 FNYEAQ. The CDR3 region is CASSTRLVPDEQFF. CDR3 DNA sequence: TGTGCCAGCAGCACCCGACTAGTCCCCGATGAGCAGTTCTTC.

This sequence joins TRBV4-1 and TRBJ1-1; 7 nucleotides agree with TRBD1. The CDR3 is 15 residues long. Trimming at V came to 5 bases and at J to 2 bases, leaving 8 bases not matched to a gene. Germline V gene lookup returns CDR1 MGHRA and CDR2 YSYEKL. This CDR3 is CASSTTGVGNTEAFF. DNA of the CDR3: TGCGCCAGCAGCACTACAGGGGTAGGCAACACTGAAGCTTTCTTT.